These 29 T cell receptor beta chains share one sample of origin, sequenced in a study of cytomegalovirus exposure and HLA in healthy donors. The primer mix had 60 Vbeta and 13 Jbeta primers. The assay was immunoSEQ multiplex PCR, and TCRdb's table has in-frame clones only and misses some. The repertoire holds some 150,000 clones, with 50% to 75% as singletons. The sample was PBMCs. These receptors came from a woman aged 40-49 years in good health and CMV-seronegative.

The rearrangement uses TRBV6-6 and TRBJ1-1; 9 nucleotides line up with TRBD1. The ends lost 7 bases at V and 5 bases at J; junction bases unmatched: 5. The CDR3 is 13 amino acids. In germline, CDR1 is MNHNY, CDR2 SVGAGI (reference sequence). CDR3 DNA: TGTGCCAGCACCTACGGGACAGGGACTGAAGCTTTCTTT. Its translation is CASTYGTGTEAFF.

This clone was seen a handful of times. The J gene is TRBJ1-1, the V gene TRBV5-1; D is ambiguous. This CDR3 is built from 14 residues. Germline V gene sequence: CDR1 SGHRS, CDR2 YFSETQ. With 0 bases removed from V and 7 bases from J, the gap between germline ends came to 13 bases. This chain's CDR3 is CASSLEEWLGEAFF. The CDR3 region has the DNA TGCGCCAGCAGCTTGGAGGAGTGGTTGGGTGAAGCTTTCTTT.

The chain carries TRBV5-6 and TRBJ1-5, with 8 positions matching TRBD1. V gave up 6 bases and J gave up 3 bases; unmatched junction bases: 14. The CDR3 runs 17 residues. CDR1 and CDR2 (germline): SGHDT, YYEEEE. This CDR3 is CASTPVTQGDDNQPQHF. The CDR3 DNA sequence: TGTGCCAGCACCCCAGTCACACAGGGGGACGACAATCAGCCCCAGCATTTT. Using reference TRBV5-6 and TRBJ1-5 for the parts outside the CDR3, the full variable domain is DAGVTQSPTHLIKTRGQQVTLRCSPKSGHDTVSWYQQALGQGPQFIFQYYEEEERQRGNFPDRFSGHQFPNYSSELNVNALLLGDSALYLCASTPVTQGDDNQPQHFGDGTRLSIL.

The rearrangement uses TRBV29-1 and TRBJ2-3; D perhaps matches TRBD1 (5 bases). CDR3 length: 12 residues. Germline CDR1 is SQVTM and CDR2 is ANQGSEA. Trimming took 7 bases from V and 5 from J, leaving 13 bases between them. Written as DNA, the CDR3 is TGCAGCGAATTCTATCAGGGAGATACGCAGTATTTT. Translation gives CSEFYQGDTQYF.

This clone was counted a single time. CDR3: CAIPDGNNEKLFF. DNA for the CDR3: TGTGCCATCCCGGACGGGAATAATGAAAAACTGTTTTTT. V is TRBV28 and J is TRBJ1-4; D remains ambiguous. This CDR3 spans 13 amino acids. Trimming took off 10 bases at V and 4 bases at J, with 13 bases between the two ends. In germline, CDR1 is MDHEN, CDR2 SYDVKM.

The gene calls are TRBV30 and TRBJ2-3; weak D call: TRBD1 (6 bases). There are 17 residues in the CDR3. Trimming took 2 bases from V and 0 from J, leaving 18 bases between them. Germline V gene lookup returns CDR1 GTSNPN and CDR2 SVGIG (reference sequence). This CDR3 is CAWSRIGTRASTDTQYF. The CDR3 DNA follows: TGTGCCTGGAGTCGGATCGGGACACGGGCTAGCACAGATACGCAGTATTTT.

This clone showed up just once. This chain uses TRBV11-2 with TRBJ2-2, with TRBD1 matching over 7 bases. The trim removed 7 bases at V and 2 bases at J, leaving 4 bases unmatched. The CDR3 is made up of 14 amino acids. Germline V gives CDR1 SGHAT, CDR2 FQNNGV. The CDR3 DNA reads TGTGCCAGCAACCGACAGGGCAACACCGGGGAGCTGTTTTTT. Translation: CASNRQGNTGELFF.

The V gene is TRBV7-2, the J gene TRBJ1-2; TRBD1 might be the D (6 bases). V dropped 5 bases and J dropped 8 bases, with 21 bases sitting between them. The CDR3 runs 15 residues. The germline gives CDR1 SGHTA, CDR2 FQGNSA. In DNA form, the CDR3 reads TGTGCCAGCAGCCGGCCTTTCTCAGGGGATCGGGGCTACACCTTC. This sequence encodes CASSRPFSGDRGYTF.

The rearrangement links TRBV29-1 to TRBJ1-2; D gene ambiguous. Per germline, CDR1 SQVTM and CDR2 ANQGSEA. The CDR3 is made up of 12 amino acids. The V end was cut by 4 bases, the J end by 3 bases, with 9 bases between. Here the CDR3 reads CSVGEVDYGYTF. The CDR3 DNA sequence: TGCAGCGTTGGGGAGGTTGACTATGGCTACACCTTC. The whole variable domain, filled in from reference TRBV29-1 and TRBJ1-2, reads SAVISQKPSRDICQRGTSLTIQCQVDSQVTMMFWYRQQPGQSLTLIATANQGSEATYESGFVIDKFPISRPNLTFSTLTVSNMSPEDSSIYLCSVGEVDYGYTFGSGTRLTVV.

This clone was detected a few times. This sequence joins TRBV5-8 and TRBJ1-1; D might be TRBD1 (5 bases). Germline values: CDR1 SGHTS, CDR2 YDEGEE. The V end lost 2 bases, the J end lost 3 bases, and 11 bases lay between the germline ends. CDR3 length: 14 residues. DNA of the CDR3: TGTGCCAGCAGCTTTCAGGGAGGGTACACTGAAGCTTTCTTT. This sequence encodes CASSFQGGYTEAFF.

This clone was detected a few times. The J gene is TRBJ2-3, the V gene TRBV4-2; TRBD2 aligns across 12 bases. Germline lookup yields CDR1 LGHNA and CDR2 YNFKEQ. V trimming: 1 base; J trimming: 4 bases; junction bases outside the gene matches: 0. This CDR3 spans 15 amino acids. The CDR3 loop is CASSQGLAGADTQYF. The CDR3 DNA is TGTGCCAGCAGCCAAGGACTAGCGGGGGCAGATACGCAGTATTTT.

The genes are TRBV19 and TRBJ2-3; 7 bases are a match to TRBD1. In germline, CDR1 is LNHDA, CDR2 SQIVND (reference sequence). Trimming at V came to 7 bases and at J to 10 bases, leaving 11 bases not matched to a gene. The CDR3 covers 13 residues. The DNA for the CDR3 is TGTGCCAGTACCACCACAGGGGTTCTGGCGCAGTATTTT. It codes for CASTTTGVLAQYF.

The rearrangement joins TRBV7-9 to TRBJ1-1, with 7 bases matching TRBD1. Trimming removed 11 bases from V and 0 bases from J; junction bases left unmatched: 6. The germline CDR1 and CDR2 sequences are SEHNR and FQNEAQ (reference sequence). The CDR3 consists of 13 residues. The CDR3: CAGMTGLNTEAFF. CDR3 DNA sequence: TGTGCCGGAATGACAGGGCTGAACACTGAAGCTTTCTTT. Drawing the rest from reference TRBV7-9 and TRBJ1-1, the complete variable domain is DTGVSQNPRHKITKRGQNVTFRCDPISEHNRLYWYRQTLGQGPEFLTYFQNEAQLEKSRLLSDRFSAERPKGSFSTLEIQRTEQGDSAMYLCAGMTGLNTEAFFGQGTRLTVV.

The chain joins TRBV27 to TRBJ1-1; weak D call: TRBD1 (6 bases). The CDR3 covers 13 residues. V lost 3 bases to trimming and J lost 6 bases, with 11 bases between them. Germline values: CDR1 MNHEY, CDR2 SMNVEV (reference sequence). For the CDR3, the DNA is TGTGCCAGCAGTTTCAGGGGTCGTCCTGAAGCTTTCTTT. Translating it yields CASSFRGRPEAFF.

The CDR3 coding sequence is TGTGCCAGCAGTGTACAGGGGTTTGGCTACACCTTC. Amino acid sequence: CASSVQGFGYTF. The chain carries TRBV28 and TRBJ1-2, with 7 bases lining up with TRBD1. The CDR3 loop spans 12 amino acids. Germline V lookup: CDR1 MDHEN, CDR2 SYDVKM. V shed 5 bases, J shed 7 bases, and the junction held 4 bases outside the gene matches.

This chain connects TRBV6-1 to TRBJ1-5, with 8 nucleotides matching TRBD1. The CDR3 sequence is 15 residues long. Trimming at V came to 3 bases and at J to 6 bases, leaving 7 bases not matched to a gene. Germline V gene data show CDR1 as MNHNS and CDR2 as SASEGT. The DNA for the CDR3 is TGTGCCAGCAGTGAGTCAGGGGGCAGGGGTCAGCCCCAGCATTTT. Its protein product is CASSESGGRGQPQHF.

The chain employs TRBV5-8 and TRBJ1-5; D unclear. This CDR3 comprises 18 residues. Germline V gives CDR1 SGHTS, CDR2 YDEGEE. The V gene lost 4 bases and the J gene lost 1 base, with 21 bases spanning the gap. CDR3 in amino acids: CASSPGSGKGPSNQPQHF. CDR3 DNA sequence: TGTGCCAGCAGCCCGGGGAGCGGGAAGGGTCCGAGCAATCAGCCCCAGCATTTT. The entire variable domain, with the rest obtained from reference TRBV5-8 and TRBJ1-5, is as follows: EAGVTQSPTHLIKTRGQQATLRCSPISGHTSVYWYQQALGLGLQFLLWYDEGEERNRGNFPPRFSGRQFPNYSSELNVNALELEDSALYLCASSPGSGKGPSNQPQHFGDGTRLSIL.

This sequence joins TRBV27 and TRBJ1-2; weak D call: TRBD1 (5 bases). The CDR3 spans 14 residues. Trimming took off 4 bases at V and 2 bases at J, with 11 bases between the two ends. Germline values: CDR1 MNHEY, CDR2 SMNVEV (reference sequence). This CDR3 reads CASSYQRGNYGYTF. The CDR3 DNA follows: TGTGCCAGCAGTTACCAGCGGGGGAACTATGGCTACACCTTC.

The V call is TRBV5-1, the J call TRBJ1-1; 7 bases match TRBD1. J gave up 8 bases and V 3 bases, and 7 bases lay outside the gene matches. The CDR3 extends over 13 amino acids. Germline V lookup: CDR1 SGHRS, CDR2 YFSETQ. CDR3 sequence: CASSSDQGVEAFF. CDR3 nucleotides: TGCGCCAGCAGCTCAGACCAGGGGGTGGAAGCTTTCTTT.

The chain employs TRBV29-1 and TRBJ1-2; 7 bases align to TRBD1. The CDR3 consists of 12 residues. Germline V gene lookup returns CDR1 SQVTM and CDR2 ANQGSEA. The V segment lost 6 bases and the J segment 13 bases; nucleotides outside the gene matches: 14. CDR3 coding DNA: TGCAGCGTGGGGCGACAGGGTGAATCTCTCACCTTC. It translates to CSVGRQGESLTF. Based on the CDR3 plus reference TRBV29-1 and TRBJ1-2, the full variable domain is SAVISQKPSRDICQRGTSLTIQCQVDSQVTMMFWYRQQPGQSLTLIATANQGSEATYESGFVIDKFPISRPNLTFSTLTVSNMSPEDSSIYLCSVGRQGESLTFGSGTRLTVV.

Only a few counts were recorded for this clone. The rearrangement links TRBV10-2 to TRBJ1-3; D not certain. The V end lost 6 bases, the J end lost 3 bases, and 12 bases lay between the germline ends. CDR3 length equals 14 residues. Per germline, CDR1 WSHSY and CDR2 SAAADI. CDR3 sequence reads: CASRTDGVGNTIYF. Here the CDR3 DNA reads TGCGCCAGCAGGACCGATGGAGTTGGAAACACCATATATTTT.

This sequence joins TRBV14 and TRBJ1-1, with 7 bases matching TRBD1. The CDR3 consists of 15 residues. Trimming at V came to 4 bases and at J to 1 base, leaving 6 bases not matched to a gene. Germline lookup yields CDR1 SGHDN and CDR2 FVKESK. CDR3 in amino acids: CASSLQGTSNTEAFF. CDR3 DNA sequence: TGTGCCAGCAGCCTACAGGGGACCTCGAACACTGAAGCTTTCTTT.

The chain has TRBV28 and TRBJ1-1, with D perhaps matching TRBD1 (6 bases). This CDR3 is 15 amino acids long. With 3 bases removed from V and 5 bases from J, the gap between germline ends came to 16 bases. Germline values: CDR1 MDHEN, CDR2 SYDVKM. Here the CDR3 reads CASSFLLGTRTEAFF. The CDR3 region has the DNA TGTGCCAGCAGTTTCCTTCTAGGGACACGTACTGAAGCTTTCTTT.

The chain combines TRBV27 with TRBJ2-1; 8 bases are shared with TRBD1. The CDR3 runs to 19 residues. Looked up from germline, CDR1 is MNHEY and CDR2 is SMNVEV (reference sequence). Trimming at V came to 2 bases and at J to 12 bases, leaving 24 bases not matched to a gene. For the CDR3, the DNA is TGTGCCAGCAGTTTAAGGGGCCGGGACAGGACAGTGGAAGTGAGGGGGCAGTTCTTC. Protein product: CASSLRGRDRTVEVRGQFF.

The rearrangement uses TRBV5-1 and TRBJ2-5, with 8 nucleotides matching TRBD1. Germline CDR1 reads SGHRS; CDR2 reads YFSETQ. V was clipped by 1 base and J by 2 bases; unmatched bases: 7. The CDR3 spans 16 residues. In DNA form, the CDR3 reads TGCGCCAGCAGCTTGACAGGGGGATTGGGACAAGAGACCCAGTACTTC. Its translation is CASSLTGGLGQETQYF.

Details on this clone: The sample has other DNA sequences that encode this CDR3 too. The V and J genes are TRBV9 and TRBJ1-2; TRBD1 might be the D (6 bases). The CDR3 sequence is 19 residues long. Trimming cost V 4 bases and J 0 bases, with 25 bases left between them. Germline assignment: CDR1 SGDLS and CDR2 YYNGEE. CDR3 in amino acids: CASSTRAVNRAPSNYGYTF. For the CDR3, the DNA is TGTGCCAGCAGCACAAGGGCCGTAAACAGGGCCCCCTCTAACTATGGCTACACCTTC.

The genes are TRBV7-6 and TRBJ2-3, with D perhaps matching TRBD1 (5 bases). The length of the CDR3 is 14 residues. Trimming removed 5 bases from V and 0 bases from J, with 9 bases in between. CDR1 is SGHVS and CDR2 is FNYEAQ in the germline V gene. The CDR3 nucleotides are TGTGCCAGCAGCCCCGACAGTAGCACAGATACGCAGTATTTT. Translation: CASSPDSSTDTQYF. Combining the CDR3 with reference TRBV7-6 and TRBJ2-3 gives the whole variable domain GAGVSQSPRYKVTKRGQDVALRCDPISGHVSLYWYRQALGQGPEFLTYFNYEAQQDKSGLPNDRFSAERPEGSISTLTIQRTEQRDSAMYRCASSPDSSTDTQYFGPGTRLTVL.

The chain combines TRBV27 with TRBJ2-5; 9 positions agree with TRBD1. Unmatched junction bases numbered 6, after V lost 2 bases and J lost 5 bases. Germline values: CDR1 MNHEY, CDR2 SMNVEV (reference sequence). This CDR3 is 15 amino acids long. For the CDR3, the DNA is TGTGCCAGCAGTTTAGGGGACAGGGAGGGGGAGACCCAGTACTTC. Translated: CASSLGDREGETQYF.

The chain employs TRBV29-1 and TRBJ2-2; D remains ambiguous. The germline CDR1 and CDR2 sequences are SQVTM and ANQGSEA. The CDR3 extends over 14 amino acids. Deletions cut 3 bases from V and 1 base from J, with 9 bases between. The CDR3 spells CSVDGPGNTGELFF. The CDR3 region has the DNA TGCAGCGTTGATGGCCCAGGGAACACCGGGGAGCTGTTTTTT.